One sample yielded the 25 T cell receptor beta chains listed below, sequenced in a study of control samples from healthy donors and cancer patients. Assay: immunoSEQ multiplex PCR; the TCRdb copy retains only in-frame clones and omits some. The table includes just under 150,000 clones, 75% to 95% detected once. What was sequenced was blood. These receptors were collected from a man aged 25-45 years in good health.

The CDR3 loop is CASSEQRNTIYF. CDR3 DNA sequence: TGTGCCAGCAGCGAACAAAGAAACACCATATATTTT. The V and J genes are TRBV7-9 and TRBJ1-3; no clear D. The CDR3 contains 12 residues. Germline CDR1 is SEHNR and CDR2 is FQNEAQ (reference sequence). Trimming left V 5 bases short and J 5 bases short, with 7 bases between.

The chain combines TRBV2 with TRBJ2-3; D gene ambiguous. V gave up 9 bases and J gave up 4 bases, with 8 bases separating them. CDR1 is SNHLY, CDR2 FYNNEI, per germline. This CDR3 is 11 amino acids long. For the CDR3, the DNA is TGTGCCAGTACATATCCAGATACGCAGTATTTT. This gives the protein CASTYPDTQYF.

The CDR3 coding sequence is TGTGCCAGCAGCCAGGGAGGGGCCAACGTCCTGACTTTC. This codes for CASSQGGANVLTF. This chain links TRBV3-1 (or the pseudogene TRBV3-2) with TRBJ2-6; D remains unclear. This CDR3 contains 13 residues. Germline V CDR1 and CDR2: LGHDT, YNNKEL (reference sequence). V lost 3 bases and J 4 bases, leaving 4 bases between the germline ends.

This clone has only one observation. V usage is TRBV6-6 and J usage is TRBJ1-6; D unclear. V was cut by 6 bases and J by 7 bases, with 10 bases left in between. Germline lookup yields CDR1 MNHNY and CDR2 SVGAGI (reference sequence). The CDR3 spans 13 residues. CDR3 sequence reads: CASRYTDNSPLHF. The CDR3 DNA sequence: TGTGCCAGCAGGTACACGGACAATTCACCCCTCCACTTT.

This chain uses TRBV5-1 with TRBJ2-6; 9 nucleotides line up with TRBD1. The germline gives CDR1 SGHRS, CDR2 YFSETQ. J lost 4 bases, V lost 0 bases, and 8 bases had no gene match. This CDR3 contains 18 residues. CDR3 sequence reads: CASSLVGQGTFGANVLTF. The CDR3 DNA is TGCGCCAGCAGCTTGGTCGGACAGGGGACGTTCGGGGCCAACGTCCTGACTTTC.

This chain uses TRBV5-6 with TRBJ1-2, with 10 positions matching TRBD1. After removal of 0 bases from V and 3 bases from J, the junction contained 2 bases not matched to a gene. Germline CDR1 is SGHDT and CDR2 is YYEEEE. The CDR3 has 15 amino acids. DNA for the CDR3: TGTGCCAGCAGCTTGGCGGGACAGGGGTACTATGGCTACACCTTC. It yields the protein CASSLAGQGYYGYTF.

V is TRBV6-6 and J is TRBJ1-2, with TRBD1 matching 10 bases. V shed 6 bases, J shed 8 bases, and the junction held 12 bases outside the gene matches. This CDR3 is built from 15 residues. Per the germline V gene, CDR1 is MNHNY and CDR2 is SVGAGI (reference sequence). CDR3 sequence reads: CASSPGTGDSHGYTF. CDR3 nucleotides: TGTGCCAGCAGCCCCGGGACAGGGGATTCACACGGCTACACCTTC.

In this sample, this clone turned up once. The chain combines TRBV18 with TRBJ2-2; D remains unclear. The ends were cut back, 2 bases at V and 1 base at J, with 5 bases in the middle. The CDR3 length is 14 residues. Germline CDR1 KGHSH, CDR2 LQKENI. The CDR3 DNA sequence: TGTGCCAGCTCACCAAGCCAGAACACCGGGGAGCTGTTTTTT. Translating gives CASSPSQNTGELFF. The full variable domain, its missing parts supplied by reference TRBV18 and TRBJ2-2, is NAGVMQNPRHLVRRRGQEARLRCSPMKGHSHVYWYRQLPEEGLKFMVYLQKENIIDESGMPKERFSAEFPKEGPSILRIQQVVRGDSAAYFCASSPSQNTGELFFGEGSRLTVL.

The rearrangement links TRBV5-1 to TRBJ2-7; tentatively, D is TRBD1 or TRBD2 (5 bases each). CDR1 is SGHRS and CDR2 is YFSETQ in the germline V gene. Trimming shortened V by 2 bases and J by 3 bases, and 12 bases separated the two germline ends. The CDR3 length is 14 residues. The CDR3 coding sequence is TGCGCCAGCAGCTTAGCCGGGACGAACTACGAGCAGTACTTC. Protein product: CASSLAGTNYEQYF. The variable domain in full, with the rest retrieved from reference TRBV5-1 and TRBJ2-7, is KAGVTQTPRYLIKTRGQQVTLSCSPISGHRSVSWYQQTPGQGLQFLFEYFSETQRNKGNFPGRFSGRQFSNSRSEMNVSTLELGDSALYLCASSLAGTNYEQYFGPGTRLTVT.

This clone occurred once. This chain uses TRBV14 with TRBJ2-1; D may be TRBD1 (6 bases). This CDR3 region has 15 residues. Between the trimmed V and J ends, which lost 4 bases and 7 bases, there was a span of 17 bases. Germline lookup yields CDR1 SGHDN and CDR2 FVKESK. CDR3 amino acids: CASSPGGGRRNEQFF. For the CDR3, the DNA is TGTGCCAGCAGCCCCGGTGGGGGCAGGCGGAATGAGCAGTTCTTC.

CDR3 coding DNA: TGCGCCAGCAGGCCGGGGGGCAGACTTATTAACTATGGCTACACCTTC. It translates to CASRPGGRLINYGYTF. The V call is TRBV10-1, the J call TRBJ1-2, with D perhaps matching TRBD1 (6 bases). Germline V CDR1 and CDR2: WNHNN, SYGVQD (reference sequence). V lost 6 bases, J lost 1 base, and 18 bases lay in between. CDR3 length: 16 amino acids.

This clone was recorded once. J is TRBJ1-3 and V is TRBV2; the D is unclear. The V gene's germline CDR1 is SNHLY and CDR2 FYNNEI. V lost 3 bases and J 0 bases, leaving 9 bases between the germline ends. There are 15 residues in the CDR3. Here the CDR3 reads CASSDLGSSGNTIYF. The CDR3 DNA is TGTGCCAGCAGTGATTTGGGGTCCTCTGGAAACACCATATATTTT.

The chain uses TRBV12-3 or TRBV12-4 and TRBJ1-2; 10 positions agree with TRBD1. V lost 7 bases to trimming and J lost 4 bases; unmatched junction nucleotides: 3. This CDR3 is built from 13 residues. The CDR3 DNA reads as TGTGCCAGCACCGACAGGGGGCCCTATGGCTACACCTTC. Translation: CASTDRGPYGYTF.

The chain couples TRBV27 to TRBJ2-7; 15 positions match TRBD2. Germline V gene data show CDR1 as MNHEY and CDR2 as SMNVEV (reference sequence). Losses at the gene ends were 2 bases for V and 5 bases for J; bases not matched to a gene: 4. There are 16 residues in the CDR3. The DNA of the CDR3 is TGTGCCAGCAGTTTACGGACTAGCGGGGGGGCAGACGAGCAGTACTTC. Translation gives CASSLRTSGGADEQYF.

This chain uses TRBV19 with TRBJ1-2; D is undetermined. This CDR3 contains 14 residues. V was trimmed by 3 bases and J by 8 bases, leaving 16 bases between them. Per the germline V gene, CDR1 is LNHDA and CDR2 is SQIVND (reference sequence). The CDR3 DNA reads as TGTGCCAGTAGTATGTTTATAGGTTCTGACGGCTACACCTTC. This sequence encodes CASSMFIGSDGYTF.

This chain uses TRBV20-1 with TRBJ1-5; D unclear. The CDR3 runs to 14 residues. Germline V gives CDR1 DFQATT, CDR2 SNEGSKA (reference sequence). V lost 3 bases and J 1 base, leaving 10 bases between the germline ends. The CDR3 here is CSASWTGSNQPQHF. DNA for the CDR3: TGCAGTGCTAGTTGGACCGGGAGCAATCAGCCCCAGCATTTT.

The CDR3 is CASRWADSYEQYF. Written as DNA, the CDR3 is TGTGCCAGCCGGTGGGCAGATTCCTACGAGCAGTACTTC. The chain joins TRBV28 to TRBJ2-7; D is unclear. The V end was cut by 8 bases, the J end by 1 base, with 12 bases between. The CDR3 consists of 13 residues. From germline, CDR1 is MDHEN and CDR2 SYDVKM.

V usage is TRBV7-8 and J usage is TRBJ2-1; D gene unclear. V was pared by 5 bases and J by 2 bases, with 10 bases between. From germline, CDR1 is SGHVS and CDR2 FQNEAQ. The CDR3 is 14 residues long. The CDR3 bases are TGTGCCAGCAGCCCCAAGCCACCCTACAATGAGCAGTTCTTC. Its protein product is CASSPKPPYNEQFF.

The chain joins TRBV9 to TRBJ2-7; D perhaps matches TRBD2 (7 bases). The germline gives CDR1 SGDLS, CDR2 YYNGEE. Trimming shortened V by 0 bases and J by 3 bases, and 13 bases separated the two germline ends. The CDR3 length is 15 residues. CDR3 in DNA: TGTGCCAGCAGCGTAGCGGGGGGCGAAGGCTACGAGCAGTACTTC. Encoded protein: CASSVAGGEGYEQYF.

Of note for this clone: At the DNA level, this CDR3 is encoded by other sequences in the same sample as well. The gene calls are TRBV5-1 and TRBJ2-7, with 10 bases fitting TRBD2. The trim removed 2 bases at V and 6 bases at J, leaving 5 bases unmatched. From germline, CDR1 is SGHRS and CDR2 YFSETQ. The CDR3 length is 14 residues. CDR3 protein: CASSLGAGGLEQYF. The DNA of the CDR3 is TGCGCCAGCAGCTTAGGAGCGGGGGGGCTCGAGCAGTACTTC.

This chain joins TRBV4-1 and TRBJ2-1, with D maybe TRBD1 (5 bases). The germline V and J ends were trimmed by 4 bases and 2 bases, with 9 bases remaining between them. There are 14 residues in the CDR3. Per the germline V gene, CDR1 is MGHRA and CDR2 is YSYEKL. The CDR3 is CASSLTETYNEQFF. CDR3 sequence (DNA): TGCGCCAGCAGCCTGACAGAAACCTACAATGAGCAGTTCTTC.

The chain recombines TRBV5-6 with TRBJ1-1; 9 bases align to TRBD1. Per the germline V gene, CDR1 is SGHDT and CDR2 is YYEEEE. The CDR3 has 15 residues. The ends lost 4 bases at V and 3 bases at J; junction bases unmatched: 7. The CDR3 nucleotides are TGTGCCAGCAGCCCCGTCAGACAGGGGGACACTGAAGCTTTCTTT. Residues: CASSPVRQGDTEAFF.

The chain uses TRBV2 and TRBJ2-3; no reliable D call. The germline V gene encodes CDR1 SNHLY and CDR2 FYNNEI. Trimming took 4 bases from V and 4 from J, leaving 12 bases between them. This CDR3 has 14 amino acids. The CDR3 here is CASSVGLGADTQYF. As DNA, the CDR3 is TGTGCCAGCAGTGTAGGCCTCGGCGCAGATACGCAGTATTTT.

CDR3 protein: CASSQDPGGWGYTF. The CDR3 region has the DNA TGTGCCAGCAGCCAAGATCCAGGGGGCTGGGGCTACACCTTC. The V gene is TRBV4-2, the J gene TRBJ1-2; TRBD1 agrees at 8 bases. The CDR3 is 14 residues long. V lost 0 bases, J lost 8 bases, and 5 bases stayed unmatched. The germline CDR1 and CDR2 sequences are LGHNA and YNFKEQ.

The V and J genes are TRBV11-2 and TRBJ1-1; 11 nucleotides align to TRBD1. CDR1 is SGHAT, CDR2 FQNNGV, per germline. V trimming: 5 bases; J trimming: 4 bases; junction bases outside the gene matches: 3. This CDR3 spans 14 amino acids. The chain's CDR3 is CASSPGTGGTEAFF. CDR3 coding DNA: TGTGCCAGCAGCCCAGGGACAGGGGGCACTGAAGCTTTCTTT.